The 21 T cell receptor beta chains in this list originate from one sample, sequenced in a study of long-term antiretroviral therapy in people with HIV. At the survey level, the v3.0 immunoSEQ assay was run. Sequencing was performed with immunoSEQ multiplex PCR; in TCRdb, only in-frame clones are kept and a portion is missing. The sample has tens of thousands of clones, about 88% seen once. Specimen: unsorted PBMCs, collected 0.6 years after starting antiretroviral therapy. The receptors shown here come from a man aged 55 to 70 with HIV.

The chain couples TRBV6-1 to TRBJ1-1; D is ambiguous. V gave up 4 bases and J gave up 0 bases, with 6 bases separating them. This CDR3 contains 13 residues. Germline V gene lookup returns CDR1 MNHNS and CDR2 SASEGT. Here the CDR3 reads CASSATLNTEAFF. The CDR3 DNA is TGTGCCAGCAGTGCCACCCTGAACACTGAAGCTTTCTTT.

The chain joins TRBV4-3 to TRBJ2-4; D is uncertain. Germline-derived CDR1 and CDR2 are LGHNA and YSLEER. V gave up 6 bases and J gave up 4 bases, with 13 bases separating them. The CDR3 sequence is 14 residues long. CDR3 DNA sequence: TGCGCCAGCAGTATATCCCGAGAAAAAAACATTCAGTACTTC. Protein: CASSISREKNIQYF.

The rearrangement links TRBV6-5 to TRBJ2-1; D is undetermined. Deletions cut 6 bases from V and 3 bases from J, with 12 bases between. The CDR3 runs to 14 residues. CDR1 is MNHEY, CDR2 SVGAGI, per germline. Written as DNA, the CDR3 is TGTGCCAGCAGCTATTTTCCTGGCTACAATGAGCAGTTCTTC. It encodes CASSYFPGYNEQFF.

The CDR3 reads CASLAQGERETQYF. For the CDR3, the DNA is TGTGCCAGCTTGGCCCAGGGGGAAAGGGAGACCCAGTACTTC. This sequence joins TRBV5-5 and TRBJ2-5, with TRBD1 matching 7 bases. Germline CDR1 SGHKS, CDR2 YYEKEE (reference sequence). The J segment lost 5 bases and the V segment lost 7 bases, leaving 11 bases of the junction unmatched. This CDR3 is 14 amino acids long. The full variable domain, in which reference TRBV5-5 and TRBJ2-5 provide the parts outside the CDR3, is DAGVTQSPTHLIKTRGQQVTLRCSPISGHKSVSWYQQVLGQGPQFIFQYYEKEERGRGNFPDRFSARQFPNYSSELNVNALLLGDSALYLCASLAQGERETQYFGPGTRLLVL.

The V call is TRBV7-8, the J call TRBJ2-2; 9 positions agree with TRBD1. This CDR3 region has 16 residues. Germline V gives CDR1 SGHVS, CDR2 FQNEAQ. The trim removed 5 bases at V and 4 bases at J, leaving 8 bases unmatched. CDR3 region: CASSTYRGQVTGELFF. Here the CDR3 DNA reads TGTGCCAGCAGCACCTACAGGGGGCAGGTCACCGGGGAGCTGTTTTTT. Together with reference TRBV7-8 and TRBJ2-2, the CDR3 gives the full variable domain: GAGVSQSPRYKVAKRGQDVALRCDPISGHVSLFWYQQALGQGPEFLTYFQNEAQLDKSGLPSDRFFAERPEGSVSTLKIQRTQQEDSAVYLCASSTYRGQVTGELFFGEGSRLTVL.

The genes are TRBV14 and TRBJ1-4; perhaps TRBD1 as D (6 bases). The CDR3 sequence is 14 residues long. Trimming left V 3 bases short and J 5 bases short, with 10 bases between. Germline V gene lookup returns CDR1 SGHDN and CDR2 FVKESK. The CDR3 loop reads CASSQIGQNEKLFF. CDR3 in DNA: TGTGCCAGCAGCCAGATAGGACAGAATGAAAAACTGTTTTTT.

The V and J genes are TRBV2 and TRBJ1-5; D unresolved. V lost 5 bases, J lost 2 bases, and 10 bases lay in between. Germline V CDR1 and CDR2: SNHLY, FYNNEI. The CDR3 totals 14 residues. This CDR3 reads CASSQGTGNQPQHF. The CDR3 nucleotides read TGTGCCAGCAGTCAAGGCACCGGCAATCAGCCCCAGCATTTT.

The chain links TRBV5-1 to TRBJ2-7; TRBD1 matches 7 bases. The germline CDR1 and CDR2 sequences are SGHRS and YFSETQ. The J segment lost 3 bases and the V segment lost 5 bases, leaving 11 bases of the junction unmatched. This CDR3 contains 15 residues. CDR3 DNA sequence: TGCGCCAGCAGTTATATCCCGGGACAGAACTACGAGCAGTACTTC. Translating gives CASSYIPGQNYEQYF.

This clone was seen just once. The rearrangement joins TRBV28 to TRBJ2-3, with TRBD2 matching 13 bases. Trimming took 4 bases from V and 6 from J; bases not matched to a gene: 7. The CDR3 contains 16 residues. From germline, CDR1 is MDHEN and CDR2 SYDVKM. Here the CDR3 reads CASSWGLAGPADTQYF. DNA for the CDR3: TGTGCCAGCAGTTGGGGACTAGCGGGGCCAGCGGATACGCAGTATTTT.

CDR3 in DNA: TGTGCCAGCACCGTCGTCAGGGGAGGCACAGATACGCAGTATTTT. This gives the protein CASTVVRGGTDTQYF. V and J are TRBV27 and TRBJ2-3, with a possible D match to TRBD1 (6 bases). The CDR3 is 15 amino acids. The ends were cut back, 7 bases at V and 1 base at J, with 15 bases in the middle. CDR1 is MNHEY and CDR2 is SMNVEV in the germline V gene (reference sequence).

This chain links TRBV6-6 with TRBJ2-5, with D unclear. Trimming took off 0 bases at V and 5 bases at J, with 10 bases between the two ends. The CDR3 extends over 14 amino acids. Looked up from germline, CDR1 is MNHNY and CDR2 is SVGAGI (reference sequence). In DNA form, the CDR3 reads TGTGCCAGCAGTTACTCAGACATTTTGGAGACCCAGTACTTC. This codes for CASSYSDILETQYF.

This clone was counted once. V gene TRBV29-1 combines with J gene TRBJ2-7; D may be TRBD1 (5 bases). The CDR3 spans 12 residues. CDR1 and CDR2 from the germline V gene are SQVTM and ANQGSEA. Trimming pared 1 base from V and 6 bases from J, leaving 10 bases between. The CDR3 region has the DNA TGCAGCGTTGAAGGGGAAGGGGCCGAGCAGTACTTC. It translates to CSVEGEGAEQYF.

This chain connects TRBV7-6 to TRBJ1-2; the D gene is possibly TRBD1 (5 bases). The germline V gene encodes CDR1 SGHVS and CDR2 FNYEAQ. CDR3 size: 13 residues. Trimming removed 6 bases at V and 8 bases at J, with 16 bases between. CDR3 sequence: CASRGPGPLGYTF. The CDR3 coding sequence is TGTGCCAGCAGGGGCCCGGGACCCCTGGGCTACACCTTC.

The rearrangement links TRBV2 to TRBJ2-1, with D perhaps TRBD2 (6 bases). The CDR3 contains 16 residues. CDR1 SNHLY and CDR2 FYNNEI come from the germline V gene. V lost 1 base, J lost 3 bases, and 13 bases lay in between. The DNA of the CDR3 is TGTGCCAGCAGTGAAGGTTTACCTAGCGACTACAATGAGCAGTTCTTC. Residues: CASSEGLPSDYNEQFF.

This clone was recorded once. The V call is TRBV28, the J call TRBJ2-7; 9 nucleotides agree with TRBD1. This CDR3 is built from 17 residues. V was clipped by 6 bases and J by 0 bases; unmatched bases: 12. CDR1 and CDR2 (germline): MDHEN, SYDVKM. Here the CDR3 DNA reads TGTGCCAGCAGCACCTTTTCGGGACAGGGAACCTCCTACGAGCAGTACTTC. Translated: CASSTFSGQGTSYEQYF. The full variable domain, in which reference TRBV28 and TRBJ2-7 provide the parts outside the CDR3, is DVKVTQSSRYLVKRTGEKVFLECVQDMDHENMFWYRQDPGLGLRLIYFSYDVKMKEKGDIPEGYSVSREKKERFSLILESASTNQTSMYLCASSTFSGQGTSYEQYFGPGTRLTVT.

This clone was seen a single time. The V and J genes are TRBV7-6 and TRBJ2-1; D may be TRBD1 or TRBD2 (5 bases each). The germline V gene has CDR1 SGHVS and CDR2 FNYEAQ. The V end lost 1 base, the J end lost 5 bases, and 15 bases lay between the germline ends. The CDR3 covers 16 residues. The CDR3 DNA is TGTGCCAGCAGCTTAGGAGCCAGGGAGCTGGACAATGAGCAGTTCTTC. Translated: CASSLGARELDNEQFF.

The chain employs TRBV7-2 and TRBJ1-6; D unresolved. Germline V CDR1 and CDR2: SGHTA, FQGNSA. The CDR3 spans 14 residues. The V and J ends lost 5 bases and 0 bases respectively, with 5 bases between them. CDR3 protein: CASSPSSYNSPLHF. In DNA form, the CDR3 reads TGTGCCAGCAGCCCGAGCTCCTATAATTCACCCCTCCACTTT.

This sequence joins TRBV2 and TRBJ1-1; no clear D. The CDR3 spans 11 residues. V dropped 4 bases and J dropped 8 bases, with 8 bases sitting between them. Germline lookup yields CDR1 SNHLY and CDR2 FYNNEI. For the CDR3, the DNA is TGTGCCAGCAGTGGGTACGAGGAAGCTTTCTTT. This translates into CASSGYEEAFF.

The chain employs TRBV5-1 and TRBJ2-5; possibly TRBD2 for D (6 bases). This CDR3 spans 15 amino acids. CDR1 SGHRS and CDR2 YFSETQ come from the germline V gene. V dropped 2 bases and J dropped 2 bases, with 13 bases sitting between them. The CDR3 nucleotides are TGCGCCAGCAGCTTTGGCCGGGACTGGCAAGAGACCCAGTACTTC. Protein: CASSFGRDWQETQYF. The variable domain in full, with the rest retrieved from reference TRBV5-1 and TRBJ2-5, is KAGVTQTPRYLIKTRGQQVTLSCSPISGHRSVSWYQQTPGQGLQFLFEYFSETQRNKGNFPGRFSGRQFSNSRSEMNVSTLELGDSALYLCASSFGRDWQETQYFGPGTRLLVL.

V is TRBV10-1 and J is TRBJ2-2; D may be TRBD2 (6 bases). The CDR3 contains 15 residues. Trimming removed 5 bases at V and 5 bases at J, with 15 bases between. Germline CDR1 and CDR2: WNHNN and SYGVQD (reference sequence). CDR3 nucleotide sequence: TGCGCCAGCAGTAGTTCGGGAGTAGGTACCGGGGAGCTGTTTTTT. Protein product: CASSSSGVGTGELFF.

This clone was recorded once. The chain links TRBV27 to TRBJ1-6; no reliable D call. The germline CDR1 and CDR2 sequences are MNHEY and SMNVEV (reference sequence). The V end was cut by 6 bases, the J end by 0 bases, with 12 bases between. This CDR3 has 16 amino acids. CDR3 DNA sequence: TGTGCCAGCAGCCCGATATCTAGCTCCTATAATTCACCCCTCCACTTT. Protein product: CASSPISSSYNSPLHF.